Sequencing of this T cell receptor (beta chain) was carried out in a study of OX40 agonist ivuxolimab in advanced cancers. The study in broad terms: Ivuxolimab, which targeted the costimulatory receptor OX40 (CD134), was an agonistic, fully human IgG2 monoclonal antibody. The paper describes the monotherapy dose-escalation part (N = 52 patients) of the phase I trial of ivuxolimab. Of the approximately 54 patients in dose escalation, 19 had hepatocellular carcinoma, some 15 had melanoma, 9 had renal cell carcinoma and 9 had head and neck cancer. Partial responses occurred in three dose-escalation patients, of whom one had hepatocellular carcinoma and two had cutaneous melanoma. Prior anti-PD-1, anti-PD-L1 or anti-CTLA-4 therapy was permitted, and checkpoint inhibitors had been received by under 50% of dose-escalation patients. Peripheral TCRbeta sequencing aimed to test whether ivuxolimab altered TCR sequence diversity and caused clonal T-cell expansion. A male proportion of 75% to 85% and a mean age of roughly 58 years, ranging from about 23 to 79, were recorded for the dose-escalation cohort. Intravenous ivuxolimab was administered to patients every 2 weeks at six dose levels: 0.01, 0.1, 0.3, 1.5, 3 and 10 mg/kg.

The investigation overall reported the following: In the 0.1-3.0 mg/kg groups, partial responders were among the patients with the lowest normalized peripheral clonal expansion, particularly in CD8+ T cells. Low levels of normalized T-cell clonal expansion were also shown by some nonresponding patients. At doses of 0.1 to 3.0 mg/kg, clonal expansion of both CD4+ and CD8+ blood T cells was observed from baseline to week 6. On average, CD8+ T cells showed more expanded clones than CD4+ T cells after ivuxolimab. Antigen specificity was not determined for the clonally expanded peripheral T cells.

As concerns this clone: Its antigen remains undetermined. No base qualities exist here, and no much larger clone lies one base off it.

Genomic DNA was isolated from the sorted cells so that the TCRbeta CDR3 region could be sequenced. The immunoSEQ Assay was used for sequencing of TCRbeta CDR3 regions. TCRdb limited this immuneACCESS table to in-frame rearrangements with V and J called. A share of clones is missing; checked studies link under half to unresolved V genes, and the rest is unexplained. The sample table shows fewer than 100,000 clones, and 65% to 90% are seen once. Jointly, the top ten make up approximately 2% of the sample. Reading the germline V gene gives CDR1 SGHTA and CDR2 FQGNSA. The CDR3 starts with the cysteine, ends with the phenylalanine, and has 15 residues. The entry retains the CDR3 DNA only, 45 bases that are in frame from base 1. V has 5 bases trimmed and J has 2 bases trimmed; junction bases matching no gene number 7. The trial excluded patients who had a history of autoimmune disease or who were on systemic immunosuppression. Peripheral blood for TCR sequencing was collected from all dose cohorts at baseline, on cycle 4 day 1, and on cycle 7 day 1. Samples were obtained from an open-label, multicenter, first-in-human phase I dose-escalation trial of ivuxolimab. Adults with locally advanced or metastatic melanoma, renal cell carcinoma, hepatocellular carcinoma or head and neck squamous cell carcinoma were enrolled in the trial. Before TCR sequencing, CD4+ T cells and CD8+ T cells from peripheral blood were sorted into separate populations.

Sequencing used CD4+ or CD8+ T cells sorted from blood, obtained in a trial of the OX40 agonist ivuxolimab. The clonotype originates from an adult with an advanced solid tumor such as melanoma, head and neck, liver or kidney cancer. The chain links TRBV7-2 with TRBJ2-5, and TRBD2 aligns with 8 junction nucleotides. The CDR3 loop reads CASSARAGGQETQYF. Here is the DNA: TGTGCCAGCAGCGCCCGGGCGGGGGGACAAGAGACCCAGTACTTC.